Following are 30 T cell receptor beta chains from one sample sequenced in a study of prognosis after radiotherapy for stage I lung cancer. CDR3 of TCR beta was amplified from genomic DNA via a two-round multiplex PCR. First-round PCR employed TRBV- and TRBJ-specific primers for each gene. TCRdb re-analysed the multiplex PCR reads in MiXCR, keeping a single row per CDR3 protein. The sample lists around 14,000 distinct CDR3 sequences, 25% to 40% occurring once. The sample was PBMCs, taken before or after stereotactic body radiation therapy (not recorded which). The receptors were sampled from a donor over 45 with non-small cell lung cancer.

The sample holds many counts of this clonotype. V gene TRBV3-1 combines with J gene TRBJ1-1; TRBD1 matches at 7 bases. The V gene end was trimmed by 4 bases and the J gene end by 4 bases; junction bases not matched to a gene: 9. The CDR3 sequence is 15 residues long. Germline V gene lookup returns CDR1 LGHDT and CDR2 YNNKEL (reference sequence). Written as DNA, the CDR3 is TGTGCCAGCAGCCCAGGGGGGAGGTCTGGCACTGAAGCTTTCTTT. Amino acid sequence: CASSPGGRSGTEAFF.

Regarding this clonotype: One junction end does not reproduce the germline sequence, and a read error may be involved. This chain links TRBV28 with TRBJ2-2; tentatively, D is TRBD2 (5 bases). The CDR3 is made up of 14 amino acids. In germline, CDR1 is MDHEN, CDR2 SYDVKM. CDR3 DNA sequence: TGTGCCAACAAAGCGGTGCCGAACAACGGGGAGCTGTTTTTT. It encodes CANKAVPNNGELFF.

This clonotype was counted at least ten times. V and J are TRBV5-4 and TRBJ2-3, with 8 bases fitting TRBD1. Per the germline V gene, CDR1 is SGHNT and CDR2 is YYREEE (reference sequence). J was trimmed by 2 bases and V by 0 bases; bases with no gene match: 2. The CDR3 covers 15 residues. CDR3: CASSLDRGDTDTQYF. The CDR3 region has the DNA TGTGCCAGCAGCTTGGACAGGGGGGACACAGATACGCAGTATTTT.

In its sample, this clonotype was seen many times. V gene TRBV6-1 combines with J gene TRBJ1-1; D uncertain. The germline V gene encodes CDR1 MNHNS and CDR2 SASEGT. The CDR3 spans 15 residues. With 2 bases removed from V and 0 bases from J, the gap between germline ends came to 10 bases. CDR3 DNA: TGTGCCAGCAGTGAATTCTCGGTTTTGAACACTGAAGCTTTCTTT. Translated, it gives CASSEFSVLNTEAFF.

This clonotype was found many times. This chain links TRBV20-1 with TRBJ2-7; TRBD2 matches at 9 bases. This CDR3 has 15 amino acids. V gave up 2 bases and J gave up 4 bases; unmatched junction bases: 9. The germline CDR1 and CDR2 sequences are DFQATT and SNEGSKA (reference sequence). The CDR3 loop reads CSARFLVAGVYEQYF. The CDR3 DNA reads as TGCAGTGCTAGATTTTTGGTAGCGGGAGTTTACGAGCAGTACTTC.

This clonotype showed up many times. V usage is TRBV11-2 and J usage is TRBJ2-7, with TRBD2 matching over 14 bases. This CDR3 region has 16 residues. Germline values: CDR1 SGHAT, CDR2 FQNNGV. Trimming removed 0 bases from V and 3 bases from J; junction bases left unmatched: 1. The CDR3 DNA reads TGTGCCAGCAGCTTAGAAGGACTAGCGGGAGGCTACGAGCAGTACTTC. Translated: CASSLEGLAGGYEQYF.

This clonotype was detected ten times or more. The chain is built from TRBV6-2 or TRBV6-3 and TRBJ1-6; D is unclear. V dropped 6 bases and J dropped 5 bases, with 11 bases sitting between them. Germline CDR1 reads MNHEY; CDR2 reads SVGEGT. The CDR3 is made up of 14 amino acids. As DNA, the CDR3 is TGTGCCAGCAGGACCTTCGGGAATAATTCACCCCTCCACTTT. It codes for CASRTFGNNSPLHF.

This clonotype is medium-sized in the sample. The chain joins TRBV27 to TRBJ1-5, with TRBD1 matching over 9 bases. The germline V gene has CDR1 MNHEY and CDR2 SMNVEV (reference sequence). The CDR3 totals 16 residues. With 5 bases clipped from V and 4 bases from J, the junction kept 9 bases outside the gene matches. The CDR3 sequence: CASSPDRGGWNQPQHF. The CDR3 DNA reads TGTGCCAGCAGTCCGGACAGGGGAGGGTGGAATCAGCCCCAGCATTTT.

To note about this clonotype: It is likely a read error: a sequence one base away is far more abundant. The chain's CDR3 is CASSYYRTYRSGANVLTF. CDR3 nucleotides: TGTGCCAGCAGTTACTACCGGACATACCGCTCTGGGGCCAACGTCCTGACTTTC. J is TRBJ2-6 and V is TRBV6-8; tentatively, D is TRBD1 (5 bases). V gave up 1 base and J gave up 0 bases, with 13 bases separating them. Germline V lookup: CDR1 MNHGY, CDR2 SAAAGT. The CDR3 is 18 residues long.

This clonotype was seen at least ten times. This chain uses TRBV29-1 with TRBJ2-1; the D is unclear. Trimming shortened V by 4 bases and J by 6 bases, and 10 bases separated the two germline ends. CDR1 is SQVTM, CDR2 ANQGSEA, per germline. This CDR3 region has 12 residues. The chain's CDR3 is CSVAPFTNEQFF. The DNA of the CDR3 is TGCAGCGTTGCCCCGTTCACCAATGAGCAGTTCTTC.

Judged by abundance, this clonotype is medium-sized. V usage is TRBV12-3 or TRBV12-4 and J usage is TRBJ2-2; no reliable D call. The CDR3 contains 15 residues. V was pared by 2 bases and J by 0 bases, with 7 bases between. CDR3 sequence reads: CASSLTHTNTGELFF. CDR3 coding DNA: TGTGCCAGCAGTTTAACCCATACGAACACCGGGGAGCTGTTTTTT.

Written as DNA, the CDR3 is TGTGCCAGCAGTCTGGACGGGCCGCGCTATGGCTACACCTTC. This encodes CASSLDGPRYGYTF. This chain uses TRBV12-3 or TRBV12-4 with TRBJ1-2; no firm D call. The CDR3 has 14 amino acids. V lost 5 bases, J lost 4 bases, and 14 bases lay in between.

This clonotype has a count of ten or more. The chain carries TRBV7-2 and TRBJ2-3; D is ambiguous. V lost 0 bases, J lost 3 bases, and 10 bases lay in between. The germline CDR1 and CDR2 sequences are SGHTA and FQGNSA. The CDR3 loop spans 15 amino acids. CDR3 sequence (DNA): TGTGCCAGCAGCTTAGCCGCCTTGATAACAGATACGCAGTATTTT. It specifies CASSLAALITDTQYF.

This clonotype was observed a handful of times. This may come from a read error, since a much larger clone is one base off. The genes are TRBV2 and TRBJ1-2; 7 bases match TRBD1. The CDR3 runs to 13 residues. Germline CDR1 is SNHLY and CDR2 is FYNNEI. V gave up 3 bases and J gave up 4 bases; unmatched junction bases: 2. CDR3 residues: CASSEDRPYGYTF. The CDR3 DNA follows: TGTGCCAGCAGTGAGGACAGGCCCTATGGCTACACCTTC.

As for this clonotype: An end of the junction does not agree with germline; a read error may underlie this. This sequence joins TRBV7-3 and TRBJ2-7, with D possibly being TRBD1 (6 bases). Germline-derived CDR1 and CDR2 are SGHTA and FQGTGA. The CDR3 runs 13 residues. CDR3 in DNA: TGTACCAGCAGCCCCCCATCAGGGGACGAGCAGTACTTC. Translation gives CTSSPPSGDEQYF.

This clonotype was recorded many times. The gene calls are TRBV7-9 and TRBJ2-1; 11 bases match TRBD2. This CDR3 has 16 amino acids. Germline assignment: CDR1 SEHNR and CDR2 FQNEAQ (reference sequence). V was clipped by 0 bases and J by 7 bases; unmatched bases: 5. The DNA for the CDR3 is TGTGCCAGCAGCTTAGCCGCTACTAGCGGGAGTAATGAGCAGTTCTTC. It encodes CASSLAATSGSNEQFF.

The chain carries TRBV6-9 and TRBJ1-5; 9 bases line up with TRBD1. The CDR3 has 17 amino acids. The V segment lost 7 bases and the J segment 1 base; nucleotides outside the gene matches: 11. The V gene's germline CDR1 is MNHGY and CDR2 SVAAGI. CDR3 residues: CASNLGTGRRSNQPQHF. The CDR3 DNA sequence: TGTGCCAGCAACCTCGGGACAGGGAGGAGGAGCAATCAGCCCCAGCATTTT.

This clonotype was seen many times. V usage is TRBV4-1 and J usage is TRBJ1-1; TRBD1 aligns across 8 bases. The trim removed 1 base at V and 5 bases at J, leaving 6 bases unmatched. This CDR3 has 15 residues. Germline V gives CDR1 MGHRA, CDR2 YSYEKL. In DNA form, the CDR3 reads TGCGCCAGCAGCCAAGTTTGGACAGGGACGACTGAAGCTTTCTTT. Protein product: CASSQVWTGTTEAFF.

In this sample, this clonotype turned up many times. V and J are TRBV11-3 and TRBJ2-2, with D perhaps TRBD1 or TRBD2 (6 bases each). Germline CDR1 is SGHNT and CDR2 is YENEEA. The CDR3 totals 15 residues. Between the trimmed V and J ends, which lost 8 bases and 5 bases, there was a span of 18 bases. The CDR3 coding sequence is TGTGCCAGCGGCAGTTGGGGGGCAGGAACCGGGGAGCTGTTTTTT. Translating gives CASGSWGAGTGELFF.

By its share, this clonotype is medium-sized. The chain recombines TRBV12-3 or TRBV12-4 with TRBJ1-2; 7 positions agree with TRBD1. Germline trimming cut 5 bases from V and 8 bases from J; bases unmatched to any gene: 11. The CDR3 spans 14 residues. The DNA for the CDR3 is TGTGCCAGCAGTCCCGAGAGGGACAGCAGCGGCTACACCTTC. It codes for CASSPERDSSGYTF.

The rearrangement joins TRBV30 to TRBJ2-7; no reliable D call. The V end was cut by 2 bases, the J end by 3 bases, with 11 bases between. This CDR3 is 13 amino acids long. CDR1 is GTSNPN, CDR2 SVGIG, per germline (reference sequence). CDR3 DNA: TGTGCCTGGAGTTCCCTGCACGACTACGAGCAGTACTTC. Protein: CAWSSLHDYEQYF. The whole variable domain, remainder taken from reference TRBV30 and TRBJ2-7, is SQTIHQWPATLVQPVGSPLSLECTVEGTSNPNLYWYRQAAGRGLQLLFYSVGIGQISSEVPQNLSASRPQDRQFILSSKKLLLSDSGFYLCAWSSLHDYEQYFGPGTRLTVT.

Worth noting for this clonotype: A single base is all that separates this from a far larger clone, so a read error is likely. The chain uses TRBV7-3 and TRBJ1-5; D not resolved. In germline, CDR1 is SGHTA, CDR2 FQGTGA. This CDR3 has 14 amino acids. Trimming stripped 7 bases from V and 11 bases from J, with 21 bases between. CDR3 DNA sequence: TGTGCCAGCATTTACTCGGAATGGGGTCGAACCCAGCATTTT. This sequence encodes CASIYSEWGRTQHF.

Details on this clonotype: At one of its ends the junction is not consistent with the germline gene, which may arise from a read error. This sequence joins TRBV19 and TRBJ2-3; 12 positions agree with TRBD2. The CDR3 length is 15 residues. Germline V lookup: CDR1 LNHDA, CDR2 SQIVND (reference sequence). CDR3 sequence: CASNELAGGTDTQNF. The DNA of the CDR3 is TGTGCCAGTAACGAACTAGCGGGAGGCACAGATACGCAGAATTTT. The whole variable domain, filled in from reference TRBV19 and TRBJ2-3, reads DGGITQSPKYLFRKEGQNVTLSCEQNLNHDAMYWYRQDPGQGLRLIYYSQIVNDFQKGDIAEGYSVSREKKESFPLTVTSAQKNPTAFYLCASNELAGGTDTQNFGPGTRLTVL.

The CDR3 region has the DNA TGCAGTGCCAGGGGAGTACATGAGCAGTTCTTC. The encoded protein is CSARGVHEQFF. The chain recombines TRBV20-1 with TRBJ2-1; D might be TRBD1 (6 bases). This CDR3 is 11 amino acids long. The germline gives CDR1 DFQATT, CDR2 SNEGSKA (reference sequence). Trimming cost V 6 bases and J 8 bases, with 11 bases left between them.

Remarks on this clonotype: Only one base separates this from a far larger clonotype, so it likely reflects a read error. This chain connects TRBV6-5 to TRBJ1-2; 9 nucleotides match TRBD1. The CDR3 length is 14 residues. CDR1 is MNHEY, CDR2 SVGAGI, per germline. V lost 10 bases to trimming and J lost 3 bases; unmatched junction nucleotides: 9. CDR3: CATRKQGADYGYTF. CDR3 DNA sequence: TGTGCCACCAGGAAACAGGGGGCTGACTATGGCTACACCTTC.

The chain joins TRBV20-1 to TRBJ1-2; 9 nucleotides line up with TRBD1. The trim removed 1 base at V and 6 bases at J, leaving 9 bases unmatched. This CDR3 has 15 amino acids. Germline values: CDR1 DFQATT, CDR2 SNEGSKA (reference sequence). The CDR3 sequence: CSARVQGTGLDGYTF. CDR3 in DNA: TGCAGTGCTAGAGTCCAGGGGACAGGGTTAGATGGCTACACCTTC.

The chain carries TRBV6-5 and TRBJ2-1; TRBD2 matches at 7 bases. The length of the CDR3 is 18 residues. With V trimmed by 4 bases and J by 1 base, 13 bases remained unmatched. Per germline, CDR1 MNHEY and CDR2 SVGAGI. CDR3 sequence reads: CASSCGGLISGSYNEQFF. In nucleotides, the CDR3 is TGTGCCAGCAGTTGCGGGGGACTAATTTCAGGGTCCTACAATGAGCAGTTCTTC.

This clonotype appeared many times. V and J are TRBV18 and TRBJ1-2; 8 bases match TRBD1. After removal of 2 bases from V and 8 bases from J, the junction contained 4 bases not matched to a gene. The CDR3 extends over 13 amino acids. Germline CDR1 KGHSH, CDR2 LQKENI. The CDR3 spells CASSPERQGGYTF. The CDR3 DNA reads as TGTGCCAGCTCACCAGAGAGACAGGGGGGCTACACCTTC. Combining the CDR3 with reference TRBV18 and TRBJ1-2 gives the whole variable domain NAGVMQNPRHLVRRRGQEARLRCSPMKGHSHVYWYRQLPEEGLKFMVYLQKENIIDESGMPKERFSAEFPKEGPSILRIQQVVRGDSAAYFCASSPERQGGYTFGSGTRLTVV.

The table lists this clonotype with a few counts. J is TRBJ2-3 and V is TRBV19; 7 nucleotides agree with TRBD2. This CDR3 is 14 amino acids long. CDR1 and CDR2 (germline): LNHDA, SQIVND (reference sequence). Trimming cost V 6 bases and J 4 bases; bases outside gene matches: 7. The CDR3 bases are TGTGCCAGTAGGAACTTTGCGGGGGCAGATACGCAGTATTTT. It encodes CASRNFAGADTQYF.

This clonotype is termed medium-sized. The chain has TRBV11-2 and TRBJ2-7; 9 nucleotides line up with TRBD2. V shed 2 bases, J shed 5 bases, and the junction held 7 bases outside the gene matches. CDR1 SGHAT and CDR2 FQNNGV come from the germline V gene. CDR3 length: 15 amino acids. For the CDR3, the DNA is TGTGCCAGCAGCTTATTCGGCGGGAGGGCCGACGAGCAGTACTTC. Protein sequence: CASSLFGGRADEQYF.